A single sample gave rise to the 5 T cell receptor beta chains below, sequenced in a study of cytomegalovirus exposure and HLA in healthy donors. This table comes from immunoSEQ multiplex PCR, and its TCRdb copy is limited to in-frame clones, with some not included. This sample has 250,000 to 300,000 clones; 90% occur once, and the top ten carry 0.37%. Sequenced sample: PBMCs. Receptor source: a young woman in good health and CMV-seronegative.

This sequence joins TRBV5-1 and TRBJ1-4; 7 nucleotides align to TRBD1. V dropped 5 bases and J dropped 5; count of bases not matched to a gene: 12. CDR3 size: 16 residues. Germline V gives CDR1 SGHRS, CDR2 YFSETQ. The CDR3 nucleotides are TGCGCCAGCAGAAAGGGACAGTTCTCCCTAAATGAAAAACTGTTTTTT. This gives the protein CASRKGQFSLNEKLFF.

The chain recombines TRBV28 with TRBJ1-2; TRBD1 agrees at 8 bases. CDR3 length: 13 amino acids. Germline CDR1 and CDR2: MDHEN and SYDVKM. The V segment lost 6 bases and the J segment 4 bases; nucleotides outside the gene matches: 4. The CDR3 sequence: CASRPGGPYGYTF. CDR3 bases: TGTGCCAGCAGACCAGGGGGCCCCTATGGCTACACCTTC.

The CDR3 nucleotides read TGTGCCAGCAGTTTAGGCGGGGGGAATGAGCAGTTCTTC. It specifies CASSLGGGNEQFF. The rearrangement joins TRBV27 to TRBJ2-1, with 8 bases that match TRBD2. Germline V lookup: CDR1 MNHEY, CDR2 SMNVEV (reference sequence). Losses at the gene ends were 2 bases for V and 7 bases for J; bases not matched to a gene: 1. The CDR3 is made up of 13 amino acids.

This clone was observed a single time. The chain couples TRBV5-5 to TRBJ1-5; D is ambiguous. V was trimmed by 2 bases and J by 0 bases, leaving 21 bases between them. In germline, CDR1 is SGHKS, CDR2 YYEKEE (reference sequence). The CDR3 has 19 amino acids. For the CDR3, the DNA is TGTGCCAGCAGCTTAGGAGGACGTGGAGGAGCGGATAGCAATCAGCCCCAGCATTTT. Its translation is CASSLGGRGGADSNQPQHF.

The genes are TRBV30 and TRBJ1-4; tentatively, D is TRBD1 (6 bases). CDR1 is GTSNPN, CDR2 SVGIG, per germline (reference sequence). The V end was cut by 2 bases, the J end by 5 bases, with 9 bases between. There are 13 residues in the CDR3. CDR3 protein: CAWSTGRNEKLFF. The CDR3 coding sequence is TGTGCCTGGAGTACAGGGCGAAATGAAAAACTGTTTTTT.